These T cell receptor beta chains were read from a single sample in a study of blood T cells in healthy people across ages. TCRdb itself ran the 5' RACE reads through MiXCR, one entry per CDR3 protein. This sample has roughly 1,500,000 distinct CDR3 sequences, with 42% found just once. Source material: blood. The receptors originated from a woman between 18 and 29 years old in good health. Each CDR3 is given with its conserved first and last residue. A D gene is named only where the DNA matches it firmly. Clone size is stated in some rows and not others, as once, few, many or a class when expanded.

few	TRBV20-1	.	TRBJ2-3	CSALLDTQYF	TGCAGTGCCCTATTAGATACGCAGTATTTT
.	TRBV10-3	TRBD1	TRBJ2-3	CAISWTGQDTQYF	TGTGCCATCAGTTGGACAGGGCAGGATACGCAGTATTTT
.	TRBV20-1	.	TRBJ1-4	CSARMGQGSLEKLFF	TGCAGTGCTAGAATGGGGCAGGGATCCCTTGAAAAACTGTTTTTT
.	TRBV2	TRBD1	TRBJ1-1	CASSESSGGIANTEAFF	TGTGCCAGCAGTGAATCATCAGGGGGAATTGCGAACACTGAAGCTTTCTTT
.	TRBV29-1	.	TRBJ2-7	CSVGHPLLNEQYF	TGCAGCGTTGGCCACCCTCTTCTTAACGAGCAGTACTTC
.	TRBV20-1	.	TRBJ1-4	CSARGVGEDEKLFF	TGCAGTGCTAGAGGGGTAGGGGAGGATGAAAAACTGTTTTTT
few	TRBV11-2	TRBD1	TRBJ1-1	CASSLGRQGEAFF	TGTGCCAGCAGCTTAGGGAGACAGGGTGAAGCTTTCTTT
.	TRBV6-2/TRBV6-3	TRBD2	TRBJ2-5	CASSYSTGGLQETQYF	TGTGCCAGCAGTTACTCGACGGGGGGTCTCCAAGAGACCCAGTACTTC
.	TRBV5-1	.	TRBJ2-5	CAGNLAIQETQYF	TGCGCCGGCAACTTGGCCATCCAAGAGACCCAGTACTTC
.	TRBV3-1	TRBD2	TRBJ2-7	CASRRAGSDEQYF	TGTGCCAGCAGGAGAGCGGGAAGCGACGAGCAGTACTTC
.	TRBV12-3/TRBV12-4	TRBD2	TRBJ2-3	CASRLAGGIADAEYF	TGTGCCAGCAGGCTAGCGGGGGGGATCGCAGATGCGGAGTATTTT
few	TRBV12-3/TRBV12-4	.	TRBJ1-1	CASRPSLNTEAFF	TGTGCCAGCAGACCCTCCCTGAACACTGAAGCTTTCTTT
.	TRBV10-3	TRBD2	TRBJ2-3	CAIRTSLAGGPSTDTQYF	TGTGCCATCAGAACCTCCCTAGCGGGGGGGCCGAGCACAGATACGCAGTATTTT
few	TRBV12-5	.	TRBJ2-1	CASGPTGYNEQFF	TGTGCTAGTGGGCCTACGGGTTACAATGAGCAGTTCTTC
few	TRBV5-1	.	TRBJ2-7	CASRIAEGVYEQYF	TGCGCCAGCAGGATAGCGGAGGGGGTCTACGAGCAGTACTTC
.	TRBV10-3	.	TRBJ1-2	CAISELGSWGGYTF	TGTGCCATCAGTGAATTGGGGTCCTGGGGTGGCTACACCTTC
.	TRBV11-1	.	TRBJ2-5	CASSLAEVDQETQYF	TGTGCCAGCAGCCTCGCCGAGGTCGACCAAGAGACCCAGTACTTC